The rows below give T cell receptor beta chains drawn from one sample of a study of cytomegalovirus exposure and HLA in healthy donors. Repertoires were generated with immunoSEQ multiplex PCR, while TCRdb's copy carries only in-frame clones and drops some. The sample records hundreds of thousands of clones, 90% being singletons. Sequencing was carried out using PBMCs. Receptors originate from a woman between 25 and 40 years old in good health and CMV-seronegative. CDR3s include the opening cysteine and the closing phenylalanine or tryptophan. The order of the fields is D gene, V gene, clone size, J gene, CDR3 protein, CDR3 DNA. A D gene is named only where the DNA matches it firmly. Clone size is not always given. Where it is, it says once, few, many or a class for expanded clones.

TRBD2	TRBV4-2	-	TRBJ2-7	CASSQDGLGGSFYEQYF	TGTGCCAGCAGCCAAGACGGCCTTGGCGGGAGTTTCTACGAGCAGTACTTC
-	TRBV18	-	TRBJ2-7	CASSPPGTDGLDEQYF	TGTGCCAGCTCACCACCTGGGACGGATGGGCTGGACGAGCAGTACTTC
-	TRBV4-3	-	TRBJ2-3	CASSQVLAGTDTQYF	TGCGCCAGCAGCCAAGTACTTGCGGGCACAGATACGCAGTATTTT
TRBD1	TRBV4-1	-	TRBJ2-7	CASSQADRVDEQYF	TGCGCCAGCAGCCAAGCCGACAGGGTTGACGAGCAGTACTTC
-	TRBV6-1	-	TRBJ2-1	CASRSSIGYNEQFF	TGTGCCAGCAGAAGTTCGATAGGGTACAATGAGCAGTTCTTC
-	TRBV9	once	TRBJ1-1	CASSVEGSPSRDTEAFF	TGTGCCAGCAGCGTAGAGGGCAGCCCTTCAAGGGACACTGAAGCTTTCTTT
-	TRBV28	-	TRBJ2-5	CASTVQGGRTQYF	TGTGCCAGCACTGTACAGGGAGGTCGGACCCAGTACTTC
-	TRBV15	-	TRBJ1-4	CAARESPTTNEKLFF	TGTGCCGCCAGGGAGAGTCCCACAACTAATGAAAAACTGTTTTTT
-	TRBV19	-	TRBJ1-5	CASSGRGGLWPQHF	TGTGCCAGTAGTGGGCGGGGGGGGCTCTGGCCCCAGCATTTT
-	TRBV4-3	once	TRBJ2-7	CASSRRPSGQLSYEQYF	TGCGCCAGCAGCCGACGCCCCTCCGGACAGCTCTCCTACGAGCAGTACTTC
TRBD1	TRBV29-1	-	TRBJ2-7	CSVTRTGSSYEQYF	TGCAGCGTTACACGGACAGGAAGCTCCTACGAGCAGTACTTC
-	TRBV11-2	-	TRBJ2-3	CASSPSGLGTDTQYF	TGTGCCAGCAGCCCAAGCGGGCTAGGCACAGATACGCAGTATTTT
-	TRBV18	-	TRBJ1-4	CASSPTATNEKLFF	TGTGCCAGCTCACCAACCGCAACTAATGAAAAACTGTTTTTT
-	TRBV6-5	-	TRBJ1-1	CASSYGSRQTQAFF	TGTGCCAGCAGTTACGGGTCTCGACAGACACAAGCTTTCTTT
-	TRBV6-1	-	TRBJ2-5	CASSEEGVFGIEDETQYF	TGTGCCAGCAGTGAAGAGGGGGTATTTGGGATAGAGGATGAGACCCAGTACTTC
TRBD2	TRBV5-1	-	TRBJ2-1	CASSLGVGTSGMYNEQFF	TGCGCCAGCAGCTTGGGTGTGGGGACTAGCGGTATGTACAATGAGCAGTTCTTC
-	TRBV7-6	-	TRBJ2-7	CASSSFGGEQYF	TGTGCCAGCAGCTCCTTCGGGGGCGAGCAGTACTTC
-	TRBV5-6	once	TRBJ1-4	CASSLDGTDLGGLFF	TGTGCCAGCAGCTTGGACGGGACCGACCTTGGGGGACTGTTTTTT
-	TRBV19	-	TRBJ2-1	CASSPPQGTFHNEQFF	TGTGCCAGTAGTCCCCCACAGGGGACTTTCCACAATGAGCAGTTCTTC
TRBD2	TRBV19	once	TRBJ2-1	CASRGLRGHEQFF	TGTGCCAGTAGGGGACTACGAGGTCATGAGCAGTTCTTC
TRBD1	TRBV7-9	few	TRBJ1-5	CASSSTGGGSNQPQHF	TGTGCCAGCAGCTCGACAGGGGGCGGGAGCAATCAGCCCCAGCATTTT
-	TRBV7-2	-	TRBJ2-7	CASSLGPLAGQYF	TGTGCCAGCAGCCTAGGGCCCCTCGCAGGGCAGTACTTC
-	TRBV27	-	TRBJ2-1	CASSFGGREQFF	TGTGCCAGCAGTTTCGGAGGGCGTGAGCAGTTCTTC
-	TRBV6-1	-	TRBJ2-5	CASSEGVRAGQETQYF	TGTGCCAGCAGTGAGGGGGTAAGGGCCGGGCAAGAGACCCAGTACTTC
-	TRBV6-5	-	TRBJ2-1	CASFRDNEQFF	TGTGCCAGCTTCAGGGACAATGAGCAGTTCTTC
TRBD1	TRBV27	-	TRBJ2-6	CASSSDRVGRISGANVLTF	TGTGCCAGCAGTTCCGACAGGGTTGGCCGCATCTCTGGGGCCAACGTCCTGACTTTC
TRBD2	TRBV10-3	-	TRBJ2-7	CATSIGGSGYEQYF	TGTGCCACCAGTATAGGCGGGAGTGGCTACGAGCAGTACTTC